These 22 T cell receptor beta chains were all obtained from the same sample, sequenced in a study of blood T cells in healthy people across ages. It was with a sample-barcoded 5' primer and a J-beta primer mix that a second PCR of about 7 to 12 cycles was run. TCRdb reanalysed the 5' RACE reads using MiXCR and keeps one entry per CDR3 protein. This table has 1.5 million to 2 million distinct CDR3 sequences, roughly two fifths appearing once. Specimen: blood. Every receptor here comes from a human donor in good health.

This rearrangement joins TRBV7-2 to TRBJ2-1; 11 bases map to TRBD2. The CDR3 is 18 residues long. Germline loops: CDR1 SGHTA, CDR2 FQGNSA. V lost 1 base, J lost 6 bases, and 11 bases stayed unmatched. The CDR3: CASSLEVTGLAGGNEQFF. CDR3 coding DNA: TGTGCCAGCAGCTTAGAAGTGACGGGGCTAGCGGGGGGCAATGAGCAGTTCTTC. Full variable domain (remainder filled in from reference TRBV7-2 and TRBJ2-1): GAGVSQSPSNKVTEKGKDVELRCDPISGHTALYWYRQSLGQGLEFLIYFQGNSAPDKSGLPSDRFSAERTGGSVSTLTIQRTQQEDSAVYLCASSLEVTGLAGGNEQFFGPGTRLTVL.

The chain joins TRBV29-1 to TRBJ1-1; D is unresolved. Trimming pared 7 bases from V and 8 bases from J, leaving 14 bases between. The germline V gene encodes CDR1 SQVTM and CDR2 ANQGSEA. CDR3 length: 11 amino acids. CDR3 region: CSAIQRLEAFF. For the CDR3, the DNA is TGCAGCGCAATACAGAGACTCGAAGCTTTCTTT.

CDR3 sequence: CANRWTGGTTDTQYF. The DNA of the CDR3 is TGTGCCAACAGGTGGACAGGGGGTACCACAGATACGCAGTATTTT. The V gene is TRBV7-2, the J gene TRBJ2-3, with 10 positions matching TRBD1. CDR1 and CDR2 (germline): SGHTA, FQGNSA. V lost 10 bases and J lost 2; bases outside the gene matches: 9. The CDR3 has 15 residues.

This clonotype came up a few times. The V gene is TRBV2, the J gene TRBJ1-5; D might be TRBD1 (5 bases). The CDR3 has 14 residues. Trimming cost V 5 bases and J 0 bases, with 8 bases left between them. CDR1 and CDR2 (germline): SNHLY, FYNNEI. The CDR3 loop reads CASSRQLSNQPQHF. DNA of the CDR3: TGTGCCAGCAGTCGACAGCTTAGCAATCAGCCCCAGCATTTT.

The V and J genes are TRBV10-3 and TRBJ1-1; 11 bases align to TRBD1. V lost 6 bases to trimming and J lost 3 bases; unmatched junction nucleotides: 0. Germline assignment: CDR1 ENHRY and CDR2 SYGVKD. The CDR3 runs to 13 residues. The CDR3 DNA reads TGTGCCATCAGGGGACAGGGGGACACTGAAGCTTTCTTT. This translates into CAIRGQGDTEAFF.

V gene TRBV9 combines with J gene TRBJ2-3; a weak D match, TRBD2 (5 bases). This CDR3 is 14 amino acids long. The germline V gene has CDR1 SGDLS and CDR2 YYNGEE. Trimming removed 2 bases at V and 4 bases at J, with 11 bases between. The CDR3 DNA follows: TGTGCCAGCAGCGTCGACTACGCGTCAGATACGCAGTATTTT. Protein product: CASSVDYASDTQYF.

The chain employs TRBV29-1 and TRBJ2-1, with D unresolved. Per the germline V gene, CDR1 is SQVTM and CDR2 is ANQGSEA. The CDR3 spans 14 residues. V was pared by 5 bases and J by 7 bases, with 18 bases between. The CDR3 is CSVNPDWPVNEQFF. The CDR3 bases are TGCAGCGTTAACCCGGATTGGCCAGTGAATGAGCAGTTCTTC.

This clonotype was observed many times. The chain employs TRBV20-1 and TRBJ2-6; 8 bases map to TRBD2. The germline V gene encodes CDR1 DFQATT and CDR2 SNEGSKA (reference sequence). The CDR3 consists of 14 residues. The V and J ends lost 5 bases and 1 base, in that order; junction bases with no gene match: 1. The CDR3 sequence: CSASGGSGANVLTF. CDR3 in DNA: TGCAGTGCTTCGGGAGGGTCTGGGGCCAACGTCCTGACTTTC.

This clonotype came up a few times. The chain couples TRBV6-6 to TRBJ2-1, with D possibly being TRBD2 (7 bases). From germline, CDR1 is MNHNY and CDR2 SVGAGI (reference sequence). The CDR3 has 14 amino acids. V lost 7 bases, J lost 6 bases, and 16 bases lay in between. The CDR3, as DNA: TGTGCCAGCAAAAGGGAGGGGGGGGTCAATGAGCAGTTCTTC. Residues: CASKREGGVNEQFF.

This clonotype was observed many times. One end of the junction is discordant with germline, which a read error may explain. The rearrangement uses TRBV5-1 and TRBJ2-5; D unclear. Per the germline V gene, CDR1 is SGHRS and CDR2 is YFSETQ. This CDR3 region has 13 residues. The chain's CDR3 is CASSLRVQETQYF. Here the CDR3 DNA reads TGTGCCAGCAGCTTACGCGTCCAAGAGACCCAGTACTTC. Filled out from reference TRBV5-1 and TRBJ2-5, the complete variable domain reads KAGVTQTPRYLIKTRGQQVTLSCSPISGHRSVSWYQQTPGQGLQFLFEYFSETQRNKGNFPGRFSGRQFSNSRSEMNVSTLELGDSALYLCASSLRVQETQYFGPGTRLLVL.

The chain employs TRBV7-2 and TRBJ2-3; D is uncertain. The length of the CDR3 is 14 residues. Germline V gene data show CDR1 as SGHTA and CDR2 as FQGNSA. With 0 bases removed from V and 10 bases from J, the gap between germline ends came to 14 bases. CDR3 sequence: CASSLAIWVESQYF. The CDR3 DNA follows: TGTGCCAGCAGCTTAGCGATCTGGGTCGAGTCGCAGTATTTT.

The table lists this clonotype with a few counts. The gene calls are TRBV7-9 and TRBJ2-2; D gene uncertain. Germline V lookup: CDR1 SEHNR, CDR2 FQNEAQ (reference sequence). V lost 3 bases and J 0 bases, leaving 8 bases between the germline ends. There are 15 residues in the CDR3. The CDR3 loop reads CASSFGTPNTGELFF. DNA of the CDR3: TGTGCCAGCAGCTTTGGCACTCCGAACACCGGGGAGCTGTTTTTT. Using reference TRBV7-9 and TRBJ2-2 for the parts outside the CDR3, the full variable domain is DTGVSQNPRHKITKRGQNVTFRCDPISEHNRLYWYRQTLGQGPEFLTYFQNEAQLEKSRLLSDRFSAERPKGSFSTLEIQRTEQGDSAMYLCASSFGTPNTGELFFGEGSRLTVL.

This clonotype has just a few counts. The rearrangement links TRBV5-6 to TRBJ2-5; D is perhaps TRBD2 (6 bases). The CDR3 has 11 amino acids. Per germline, CDR1 SGHDT and CDR2 YYEEEE. V lost 0 bases and J 11 bases, leaving 8 bases between the germline ends. The CDR3 DNA follows: TGTGCCAGCAGCTTGGATGGGGGGCAGTACTTC. Protein product: CASSLDGGQYF. The full variable domain, in which reference TRBV5-6 and TRBJ2-5 provide the parts outside the CDR3, is DAGVTQSPTHLIKTRGQQVTLRCSPKSGHDTVSWYQQALGQGPQFIFQYYEEEERQRGNFPDRFSGHQFPNYSSELNVNALLLGDSALYLCASSLDGGQYFGPGTRLLVL.

This sequence joins TRBV20-1 and TRBJ2-1, with 12 bases lining up with TRBD2. CDR3 length: 16 residues. The ends lost 3 bases at V and 0 bases at J; junction bases unmatched: 3. Germline V gene sequence: CDR1 DFQATT, CDR2 SNEGSKA (reference sequence). As DNA, the CDR3 is TGCAGTGCTAGGACTAGCGGGGGAAACTCCTACAATGAGCAGTTCTTC. This gives the protein CSARTSGGNSYNEQFF.

A word on this clonotype: The junction shows a germline mismatch at one end, possibly a read error. This chain joins TRBV5-1 and TRBJ2-1; D remains unclear. Germline lookup yields CDR1 SGHRS and CDR2 YFSETQ. CDR3 length equals 13 residues. This CDR3 reads CASSLGSSNGQFF. The CDR3 DNA reads as TGCGCCAGCAGCTTGGGGTCTTCCAATGGGCAGTTCTTC.

This clonotype appeared once. The chain couples TRBV27 to TRBJ1-5; D remains ambiguous. V dropped 2 bases and J dropped 6 bases, with 8 bases sitting between them. This CDR3 is 13 amino acids long. Germline V gene lookup returns CDR1 MNHEY and CDR2 SMNVEV (reference sequence). The DNA of the CDR3 is TGTGCCAGCAGTTTAATAGGAGCTCAGCCCCAGCATTTT. This encodes CASSLIGAQPQHF.

The chain is built from TRBV6-6 and TRBJ1-4; perhaps TRBD1 as D (5 bases). Germline-derived CDR1 and CDR2 are MNHNY and SVGAGI (reference sequence). The V end was cut by 0 bases, the J end by 7 bases, with 12 bases between. There are 15 residues in the CDR3. DNA of the CDR3: TGTGCCAGCAGTTACTCGAGAGGAAGGGGTGAAAAACTGTTTTTT. Amino acid sequence: CASSYSRGRGEKLFF.

This clonotype was counted between two and nine times. The J gene is TRBJ2-5, the V gene TRBV2; D unresolved. The CDR3 is made up of 14 amino acids. The V gene lost 8 bases and the J gene lost 1 base, with 14 bases spanning the gap. Germline CDR1 and CDR2: SNHLY and FYNNEI. Here the CDR3 DNA reads TGTGCCAGCCGTCCACCAGTGCCCCAAGAGACCCAGTACTTC. Translation gives CASRPPVPQETQYF.

This rearrangement joins TRBV24-1 to TRBJ1-2, with TRBD1 as a possible D gene (5 bases). There are 14 residues in the CDR3. In germline, CDR1 is KGHDR, CDR2 SFDVKD. V shed 4 bases and J shed 4 bases, with 12 bases lying between them. CDR3 sequence (DNA): TGTGCCACCAGTGAAGACAGTCCTACCTATGGCTACACCTTC. This translates into CATSEDSPTYGYTF.

This chain connects TRBV6-1 to TRBJ1-1; TRBD1 is a possible D gene (6 bases). This CDR3 has 13 amino acids. The V end was cut by 3 bases, the J end by 5 bases, with 10 bases between. Germline V gene lookup returns CDR1 MNHNS and CDR2 SASEGT. This chain's CDR3 is CASSEGAWTEAFF. Here the CDR3 DNA reads TGTGCCAGCAGTGAGGGGGCTTGGACTGAAGCTTTCTTT.

This clonotype was recorded a few times. The chain combines TRBV29-1 with TRBJ2-5; 9 nucleotides match TRBD1. V gave up 7 bases and J gave up 2 bases; unmatched junction bases: 11. CDR3 size: 15 residues. Germline values: CDR1 SQVTM, CDR2 ANQGSEA. This chain's CDR3 is CSAGYSGQGQETQYF. Here the CDR3 DNA reads TGCAGCGCTGGATACTCGGGACAGGGTCAAGAGACCCAGTACTTC. The full variable domain, in which reference TRBV29-1 and TRBJ2-5 provide the parts outside the CDR3, is SAVISQKPSRDICQRGTSLTIQCQVDSQVTMMFWYRQQPGQSLTLIATANQGSEATYESGFVIDKFPISRPNLTFSTLTVSNMSPEDSSIYLCSAGYSGQGQETQYFGPGTRLLVL.

V is TRBV7-2 and J is TRBJ2-1; 8 positions agree with TRBD2. CDR3 length: 14 amino acids. With V trimmed by 6 bases and J by 4 bases, 5 bases remained unmatched. Germline V gives CDR1 SGHTA, CDR2 FQGNSA. The DNA for the CDR3 is TGTGCCAGCAGGTGGCGGGGGGTATACAATGAGCAGTTCTTC. It translates to CASRWRGVYNEQFF.